The 7 T cell receptor beta chains presented below share a single source sample, sequenced in a study of immune heterogeneity within non-small cell lung tumors. Bulk tumor genomic DNA constituted the template, at around 590 ng per sample. The authors collected several far-apart biopsies from each primary tumor during surgery. Curative surgical treatment was performed in patients who had newly diagnosed, untreated non-small cell lung cancer. The authors amplified TCR beta CDR3 by multiplex PCR with 32 V and 13 J primers. TCRdb recomputed calls from the multiplex PCR reads with MiXCR, one row per CDR3 protein. The table includes approximately 6,400 distinct CDR3 sequences, less than 25% detected once. The sample was lung tumor tissue. All receptors come from a man aged 70 or older with non-small cell lung cancer.

On this clonotype: The conserved phenylalanine or tryptophan normally closing the CDR3 is absent here, so this likely arose from a read error. The DNA is omitted, as the CDR3 cannot be located on it reliably, and the CDR3 follows TCRdb's listing. The rearrangement uses TRBV27 and TRBJ2-3; the DNA was not compared with TRBD2, the D call given in the table. The CDR3 is 17 residues long, counting both termini. The germline V gene has CDR1 MNHEY and CDR2 SMNVEV (reference sequence). The CDR3 is CASSLPPAGTYEQYFGP.

This chain joins TRBV7-3 and TRBJ2-1, with D tentatively TRBD2 (5 bases). V was shortened by 2 bases and J by 0 bases, with 14 bases between the two germline ends. This CDR3 has 17 amino acids. Germline lookup yields CDR1 SGHTA and CDR2 FQGTGA. The CDR3 sequence: CASSLAGPPSSYNEQFF. CDR3 coding DNA: TGTGCCAGCAGCTTAGCGGGCCCCCCAAGCTCCTACAATGAGCAGTTCTTC.

This chain links TRBV5-6 with TRBJ2-7, with TRBD2 identical over 9 bases. The CDR3 consists of 15 residues. CDR1 and CDR2 (germline): SGHDT, YYEEEE. V shed 0 bases and J 7 bases; nucleotides not matched to a gene: 8. The CDR3 sequence is CASSLVGLASAEQYF. In DNA, the CDR3 is TGTGCCAGCAGCTTGGTGGGACTAGCCTCTGCAGAGCAGTACTTC.

This clonotype is judged medium-sized. The rearrangement joins TRBV6-1 to TRBJ1-2; D is possibly TRBD1 (5 bases). V shed 5 bases and J shed 6 bases, with 19 bases lying between them. Germline CDR1 MNHNS, CDR2 SASEGT. CDR3 size: 15 residues. For the CDR3, the DNA is TGTGCCAGCAGTTACGCGTTGGAGGGGCTCAATGGCTACACCTTC. Protein product: CASSYALEGLNGYTF.

This clonotype appeared many times. The rearrangement uses TRBV24-1 and TRBJ2-5; D may be TRBD1 (6 bases). The CDR3 is 17 residues long. V was shortened by 3 bases and J by 0 bases, with 16 bases between the two germline ends. Germline V CDR1 and CDR2: KGHDR, SFDVKD. The chain's CDR3 is CATSDPSTGSYQETQYF. CDR3 DNA: TGTGCCACCAGTGATCCATCGACAGGCTCGTACCAAGAGACCCAGTACTTC.

The J gene is TRBJ1-2, the V gene TRBV7-9; D not resolved. CDR3 length: 14 amino acids. Between the trimmed V and J ends, which lost 0 bases and 6 bases, there was a span of 11 bases. Germline V gives CDR1 SEHNR, CDR2 FQNEAQ (reference sequence). In nucleotides, the CDR3 is TGTGCCAGCAGCTTAGCCCAACTAACCGATGGCTACACCTTC. It encodes CASSLAQLTDGYTF.

This clonotype ranks as medium-sized. The V and J genes are TRBV2 and TRBJ2-2; D is undetermined. The CDR3 has 12 residues. Germline loops: CDR1 SNHLY, CDR2 FYNNEI. Trimming stripped 7 bases from V and 3 bases from J, with 6 bases between. CDR3 coding DNA: TGTGCCAGCATCGGAGACACCGGGGAGCTGTTTTTT. It codes for CASIGDTGELFF.